A selection of T cell receptor beta chains follows, all from one sample in a study of blood T cells in healthy people across ages. TCRdb redid the calling of the 5' RACE reads with MiXCR, one entry per CDR3 protein. The table lists about 1.6 million distinct CDR3 sequences, around 35% of them singletons, with 11% in the top ten. The sample consisted of blood. These receptors were obtained from a woman aged 30 to 39 in good health. The CDR3 runs from the conserved cysteine through the conserved F or W. Each record gives: D gene, clone size, V gene, J gene, CDR3 protein, CDR3 DNA. The D gene is left open where the match is weak. Some rows mark clone size as missing; the rest say once, few, many or name a class of expanded clone.

TRBD2,NA,TRBV5-1,TRBJ2-5,CASSFRSGGREETQYF,TGCGCCAGCAGCTTTCGATCGGGGGGTCGAGAGGAGACCCAGTACTTC
TRBD2,few,TRBV24-1,TRBJ2-3,CATGTGLAGGRHLTDTQYF,TGTGCCACCGGGACCGGACTAGCGGGGGGCAGACACCTCACAGATACGCAGTATTTT
NA,few,TRBV25-1,TRBJ1-2,CAGGEDAGYTF,TGTGCCGGAGGCGAGGATGCTGGCTACACCTTC
TRBD2,NA,TRBV28,TRBJ2-2,CATETSGLTGELFF,TGTGCCACCGAAACTAGCGGGCTCACCGGGGAGCTGTTTTTT
NA,NA,TRBV6-1,TRBJ2-2,CASSEQFTGELFF,TGTGCCAGCAGTGAACAGTTCACCGGGGAGCTGTTTTTT
NA,many,TRBV7-3,TRBJ2-3,CASSPKPGHATDTQYF,TGTGCCAGCAGCCCCAAACCCGGACATGCCACAGATACGCAGTATTTT
TRBD2,NA,TRBV7-3,TRBJ2-2,CASSLTAGGPVAGELFF,TGTGCCAGCAGCTTAACTGCGGGGGGGCCGGTGGCCGGGGAGCTGTTTTTT
NA,many,TRBV20-1,TRBJ2-7,CSATTNSYEQYF,TGCAGTGCCACTACGAATAGCTACGAGCAGTACTTC
NA,few,TRBV12-3/TRBV12-4,TRBJ1-4,CASSLSGLGEKLFF,TGTGCCAGCAGTTTAAGCGGGCTGGGTGAAAAACTGTTTTTT
NA,few,TRBV14,TRBJ2-7,CASSQDVSSRSYYEQYF,TGTGCCAGCAGCCAAGATGTGAGTAGCAGGAGCTACTACGAGCAGTACTTC
NA,NA,TRBV12-3/TRBV12-4,TRBJ1-1,CASSSPPPGTTEAFF,TGTGCCAGCAGTTCGCCCCCACCGGGAACCACTGAAGCTTTCTTT
TRBD1,NA,TRBV6-4,TRBJ1-1,CASSKGTALLEAFF,TGTGCCAGCAGCAAGGGGACAGCCCTCCTTGAAGCTTTCTTT
TRBD1,NA,TRBV4-1,TRBJ1-5,CASSQGIGDRTHSSNQPQHF,TGCGCCAGCAGCCAAGGGATAGGGGACAGGACGCACTCTAGCAATCAGCCCCAGCATTTT
TRBD2,NA,TRBV28,TRBJ2-7,CASSSPLTSGSFYEQYF,TGTGCCAGCAGTTCCCCCTTGACTAGCGGGAGTTTCTACGAGCAGTACTTC
NA,few,TRBV7-2,TRBJ1-1,CASSLGGFNTEAFF,TGTGCCAGCAGCTTAGGCGGGTTTAACACTGAAGCTTTCTTT
TRBD2,many,TRBV12-3/TRBV12-4,TRBJ2-1,CASSSPDLAGTLHNEQFF,TGTGCCAGCAGTTCTCCCGATTTAGCGGGGACACTGCACAATGAGCAGTTCTTC
NA,NA,TRBV5-1,TRBJ1-2,CASSLDLEGGYTF,TGCGCCAGCAGCTTGGATCTGGAAGGCGGCTACACCTTC
TRBD2,few,TRBV7-2,TRBJ2-3,CASSIGLAADTQYF,TGTGCCAGCAGCATCGGACTAGCAGCAGATACGCAGTATTTT
NA,NA,TRBV7-9,TRBJ1-4,CASSLSRGDSPNEKLFF,TGTGCCAGCAGCTTATCCAGGGGAGACAGTCCTAATGAAAAACTGTTTTTT
TRBD1,few,TRBV9,TRBJ1-2,CASSAQGARYGYTF,TGTGCCAGCAGCGCTCAGGGGGCTCGCTATGGCTACACCTTC
NA,few,TRBV12-3/TRBV12-4,TRBJ2-3,CASSWRWGQDTQYF,TGTGCCAGCAGTTGGAGATGGGGGCAAGATACGCAGTATTTT
TRBD1,NA,TRBV12-3/TRBV12-4,TRBJ2-7,CASSLGTGVTYEQYF,TGTGCCAGCAGTTTAGGGACAGGGGTCACCTACGAGCAGTACTTC
NA,many,TRBV11-2,TRBJ2-3,CASKHRTQYF,TGTGCCAGCAAACACAGAACGCAGTATTTT
TRBD2,few,TRBV27,TRBJ2-3,CASSFGLAGTSTDTQYF,TGTGCCAGCAGTTTTGGACTAGCGGGAACTAGCACAGATACGCAGTATTTT